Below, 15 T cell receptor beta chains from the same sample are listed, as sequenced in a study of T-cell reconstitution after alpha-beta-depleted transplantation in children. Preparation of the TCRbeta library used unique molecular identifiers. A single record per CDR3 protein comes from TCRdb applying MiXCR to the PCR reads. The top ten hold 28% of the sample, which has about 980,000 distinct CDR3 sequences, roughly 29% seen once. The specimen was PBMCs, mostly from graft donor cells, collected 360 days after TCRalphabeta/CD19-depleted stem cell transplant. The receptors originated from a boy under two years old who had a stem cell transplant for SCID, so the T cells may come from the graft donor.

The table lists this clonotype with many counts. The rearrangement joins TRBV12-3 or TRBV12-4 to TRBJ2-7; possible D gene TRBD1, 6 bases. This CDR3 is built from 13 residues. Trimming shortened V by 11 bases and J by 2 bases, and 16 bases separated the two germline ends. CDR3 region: CASSQGPPYEQYF. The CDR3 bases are TGTGCCTCATCACAGGGTCCCCCCTACGAGCAGTACTTC.

The CDR3 loop reads CASSLLSPKTGWMNTEAFF. The CDR3 DNA sequence: TGTGCCAGCAGCTTACTTTCCCCTAAGACAGGGTGGATGAACACTGAAGCTTTCTTT. This sequence joins TRBV7-3 and TRBJ1-1, with TRBD1 matching over 7 bases. The CDR3 is 19 residues long. V shed 2 bases, J shed 0 bases, and the junction held 15 bases outside the gene matches. Germline V gives CDR1 SGHTA, CDR2 FQGTGA.

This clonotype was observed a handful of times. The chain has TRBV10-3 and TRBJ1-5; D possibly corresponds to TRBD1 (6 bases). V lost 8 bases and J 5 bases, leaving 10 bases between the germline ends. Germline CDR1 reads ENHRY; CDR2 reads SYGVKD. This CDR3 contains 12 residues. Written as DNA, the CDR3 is TGTGCCATCTCGTCAGGGGATCAGCCCCAGCATTTT. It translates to CAISSGDQPQHF.

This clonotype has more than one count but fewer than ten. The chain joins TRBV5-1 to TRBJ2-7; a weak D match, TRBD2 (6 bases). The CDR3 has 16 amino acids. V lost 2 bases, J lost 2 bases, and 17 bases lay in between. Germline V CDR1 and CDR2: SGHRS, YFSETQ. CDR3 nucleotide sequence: TGCGCCAGCAGCTTCTCCTCCGGGACTGCAACCTACGAGCAGTACTTC. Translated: CASSFSSGTATYEQYF.

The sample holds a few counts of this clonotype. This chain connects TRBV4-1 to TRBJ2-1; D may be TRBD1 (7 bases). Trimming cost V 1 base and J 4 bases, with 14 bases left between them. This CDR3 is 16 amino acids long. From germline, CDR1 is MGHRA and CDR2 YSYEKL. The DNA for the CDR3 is TGCGCCAGCAGCCAAGCGCAGGGGGGTAAATACAATGAGCAGTTCTTC. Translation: CASSQAQGGKYNEQFF.

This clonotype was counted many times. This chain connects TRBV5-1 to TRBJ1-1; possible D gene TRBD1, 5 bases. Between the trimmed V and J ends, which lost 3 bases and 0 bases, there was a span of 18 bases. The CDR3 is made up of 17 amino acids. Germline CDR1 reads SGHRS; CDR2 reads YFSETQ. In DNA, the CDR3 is TGCGCCAGCAGCTCAGGGACGCCGACCATCATGAACACTGAAGCTTTCTTT. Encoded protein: CASSSGTPTIMNTEAFF.

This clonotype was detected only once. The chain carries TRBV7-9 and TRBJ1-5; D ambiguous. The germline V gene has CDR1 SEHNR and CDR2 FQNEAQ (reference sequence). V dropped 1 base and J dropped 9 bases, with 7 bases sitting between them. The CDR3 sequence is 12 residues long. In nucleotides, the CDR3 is TGTGCCAGCAGCTTAGGGCGGGTGCCCCAGCATTTT. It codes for CASSLGRVPQHF.

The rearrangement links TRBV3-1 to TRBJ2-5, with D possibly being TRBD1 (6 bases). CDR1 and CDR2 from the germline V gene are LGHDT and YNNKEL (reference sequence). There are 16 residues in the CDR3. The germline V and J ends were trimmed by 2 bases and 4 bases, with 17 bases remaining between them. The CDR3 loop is CASSQKAAGQRETQYF. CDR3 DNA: TGTGCCAGCAGCCAAAAGGCTGCCGGACAGCGAGAGACCCAGTACTTC.

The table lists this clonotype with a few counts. CDR3 sequence reads: CASSSGLAGGNEQFF. The CDR3 DNA is TGTGCCAGCAGTTCGGGACTAGCGGGGGGGAACGAGCAGTTCTTC. The chain has TRBV12-3 or TRBV12-4 and TRBJ2-1; 16 positions agree with TRBD2. The CDR3 contains 15 residues. With 4 bases clipped from V and 10 bases from J, the junction kept 4 bases outside the gene matches.

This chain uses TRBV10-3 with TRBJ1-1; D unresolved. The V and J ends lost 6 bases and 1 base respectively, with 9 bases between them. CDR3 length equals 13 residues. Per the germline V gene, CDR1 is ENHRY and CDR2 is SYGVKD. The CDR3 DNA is TGTGCCATCAGCCTCCTTGAGAACACTGAAGCTTTCTTT. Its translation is CAISLLENTEAFF.

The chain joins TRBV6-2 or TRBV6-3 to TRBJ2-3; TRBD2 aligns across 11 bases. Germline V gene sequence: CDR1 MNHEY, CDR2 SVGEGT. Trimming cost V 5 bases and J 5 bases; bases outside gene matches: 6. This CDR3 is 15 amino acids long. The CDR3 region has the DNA TGTGCCAGCAGTCCGGGACTAGCGGACGAAGATACGCAGTATTTT. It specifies CASSPGLADEDTQYF.

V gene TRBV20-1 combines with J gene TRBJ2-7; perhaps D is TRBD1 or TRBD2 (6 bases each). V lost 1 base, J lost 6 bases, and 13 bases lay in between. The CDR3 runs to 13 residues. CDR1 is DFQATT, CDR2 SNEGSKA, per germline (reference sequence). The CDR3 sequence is CSARARGGLEQYF. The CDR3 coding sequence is TGCAGTGCTAGAGCCAGGGGAGGACTCGAGCAGTACTTC.

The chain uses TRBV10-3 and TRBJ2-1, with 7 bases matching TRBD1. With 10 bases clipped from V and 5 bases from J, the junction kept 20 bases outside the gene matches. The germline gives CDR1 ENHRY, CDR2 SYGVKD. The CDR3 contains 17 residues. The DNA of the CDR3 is TGTGCCACCTACCCCTACGGTCGAGGGGGCAGTGACAATGAGCAGTTCTTC. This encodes CATYPYGRGGSDNEQFF.

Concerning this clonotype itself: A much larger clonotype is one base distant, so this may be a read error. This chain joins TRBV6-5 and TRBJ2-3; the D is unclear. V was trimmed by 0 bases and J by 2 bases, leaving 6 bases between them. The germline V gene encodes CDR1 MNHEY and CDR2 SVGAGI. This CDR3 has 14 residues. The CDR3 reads CASSYSLNTDTQYF. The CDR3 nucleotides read TGTGCCAGCAGTTACTCCCTTAACACAGATACGCAGTATTTT.

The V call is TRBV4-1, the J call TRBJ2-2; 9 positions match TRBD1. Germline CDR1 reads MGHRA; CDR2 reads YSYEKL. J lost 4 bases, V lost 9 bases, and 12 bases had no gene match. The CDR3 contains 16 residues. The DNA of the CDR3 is TGCGCCAGTAAACAGGGGGCGCTTATAGGCACCGGGGAGCTGTTTTTT. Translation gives CASKQGALIGTGELFF.